Listed here are 5 T cell receptor beta chains from one sample, sequenced in a study of Graves' ophthalmopathy and Graves' hyperthyroidism. RNA transcripts were the template, and TCR beta CDR3 regions were amplified from them. Investigators did first-round RT-PCR with HTBI primers, then second-round multiplex PCR. TCRdb ran MiXCR on the multiplex PCR reads and lists one entry per CDR3 protein. Among some 520,000 distinct CDR3 sequences, 13% to 15% were seen once, and the ten largest hold about a tenth. Sequencing was done on a sample of blood. The receptors originated from a woman in her thirties with Graves' ophthalmopathy.

J is TRBJ1-4 and V is TRBV27; TRBD1 matches at 7 bases. CDR3 length: 16 residues. Germline V CDR1 and CDR2: MNHEY, SMNVEV (reference sequence). V dropped 3 bases and J dropped 4; count of bases not matched to a gene: 8. CDR3 amino acids: CASSFFSGTVNEKLFF. The DNA for the CDR3 is TGTGCCAGCAGTTTTTTTAGTGGGACAGTTAATGAAAAACTGTTTTTT.

This clonotype was seen at least ten times. This rearrangement joins TRBV18 to TRBJ2-5; 8 bases map to TRBD1. Trimming at V came to 2 bases and at J to 5 bases, leaving 7 bases not matched to a gene. The CDR3 is made up of 15 amino acids. Germline assignment: CDR1 KGHSH and CDR2 LQKENI. CDR3 in DNA: TGTGCCAGCTCACCAGGACAGGGATGGGAGGAGACCCAGTACTTC. This encodes CASSPGQGWEETQYF.

This clonotype was observed at least ten times. The chain joins TRBV12-3 or TRBV12-4 to TRBJ2-7; TRBD1 matches at 11 bases. With 6 bases clipped from V and 4 bases from J, the junction kept 8 bases outside the gene matches. This CDR3 contains 15 residues. DNA for the CDR3: TGTGCCAGCAGCTCTACCGGGACAGGGGGATACGAGCAGTACTTC. It is translated as CASSSTGTGGYEQYF.

This clonotype was found a few times. The germline gene is not matched at one end of the junction; a read error may be the cause. The rearrangement uses TRBV4-1 and TRBJ2-2; possibly TRBD2 for D (5 bases). Per the germline V gene, CDR1 is MGHRA and CDR2 is YSYEKL. This CDR3 is 15 amino acids long. The CDR3 DNA sequence: TGCGCCAGCAGCCATGGGCCGCCGGGCACCGGGGAGCTGCTTTTT. Translating it yields CASSHGPPGTGELLF.

This clonotype was seen repeatedly, ten times or more. The chain has TRBV19 and TRBJ2-2; D is undetermined. CDR3 length: 14 amino acids. V gave up 6 bases and J gave up 4 bases, with 12 bases separating them. CDR1 and CDR2 from the germline V gene are LNHDA and SQIVND (reference sequence). Here the CDR3 DNA reads TGTGCCAGTAGCCGAACAGTGAGCACCGGGGAGCTGTTTTTT. Translation: CASSRTVSTGELFF. Drawing the rest from reference TRBV19 and TRBJ2-2, the complete variable domain is DGGITQSPKYLFRKEGQNVTLSCEQNLNHDAMYWYRQDPGQGLRLIYYSQIVNDFQKGDIAEGYSVSREKKESFPLTVTSAQKNPTAFYLCASSRTVSTGELFFGEGSRLTVL.